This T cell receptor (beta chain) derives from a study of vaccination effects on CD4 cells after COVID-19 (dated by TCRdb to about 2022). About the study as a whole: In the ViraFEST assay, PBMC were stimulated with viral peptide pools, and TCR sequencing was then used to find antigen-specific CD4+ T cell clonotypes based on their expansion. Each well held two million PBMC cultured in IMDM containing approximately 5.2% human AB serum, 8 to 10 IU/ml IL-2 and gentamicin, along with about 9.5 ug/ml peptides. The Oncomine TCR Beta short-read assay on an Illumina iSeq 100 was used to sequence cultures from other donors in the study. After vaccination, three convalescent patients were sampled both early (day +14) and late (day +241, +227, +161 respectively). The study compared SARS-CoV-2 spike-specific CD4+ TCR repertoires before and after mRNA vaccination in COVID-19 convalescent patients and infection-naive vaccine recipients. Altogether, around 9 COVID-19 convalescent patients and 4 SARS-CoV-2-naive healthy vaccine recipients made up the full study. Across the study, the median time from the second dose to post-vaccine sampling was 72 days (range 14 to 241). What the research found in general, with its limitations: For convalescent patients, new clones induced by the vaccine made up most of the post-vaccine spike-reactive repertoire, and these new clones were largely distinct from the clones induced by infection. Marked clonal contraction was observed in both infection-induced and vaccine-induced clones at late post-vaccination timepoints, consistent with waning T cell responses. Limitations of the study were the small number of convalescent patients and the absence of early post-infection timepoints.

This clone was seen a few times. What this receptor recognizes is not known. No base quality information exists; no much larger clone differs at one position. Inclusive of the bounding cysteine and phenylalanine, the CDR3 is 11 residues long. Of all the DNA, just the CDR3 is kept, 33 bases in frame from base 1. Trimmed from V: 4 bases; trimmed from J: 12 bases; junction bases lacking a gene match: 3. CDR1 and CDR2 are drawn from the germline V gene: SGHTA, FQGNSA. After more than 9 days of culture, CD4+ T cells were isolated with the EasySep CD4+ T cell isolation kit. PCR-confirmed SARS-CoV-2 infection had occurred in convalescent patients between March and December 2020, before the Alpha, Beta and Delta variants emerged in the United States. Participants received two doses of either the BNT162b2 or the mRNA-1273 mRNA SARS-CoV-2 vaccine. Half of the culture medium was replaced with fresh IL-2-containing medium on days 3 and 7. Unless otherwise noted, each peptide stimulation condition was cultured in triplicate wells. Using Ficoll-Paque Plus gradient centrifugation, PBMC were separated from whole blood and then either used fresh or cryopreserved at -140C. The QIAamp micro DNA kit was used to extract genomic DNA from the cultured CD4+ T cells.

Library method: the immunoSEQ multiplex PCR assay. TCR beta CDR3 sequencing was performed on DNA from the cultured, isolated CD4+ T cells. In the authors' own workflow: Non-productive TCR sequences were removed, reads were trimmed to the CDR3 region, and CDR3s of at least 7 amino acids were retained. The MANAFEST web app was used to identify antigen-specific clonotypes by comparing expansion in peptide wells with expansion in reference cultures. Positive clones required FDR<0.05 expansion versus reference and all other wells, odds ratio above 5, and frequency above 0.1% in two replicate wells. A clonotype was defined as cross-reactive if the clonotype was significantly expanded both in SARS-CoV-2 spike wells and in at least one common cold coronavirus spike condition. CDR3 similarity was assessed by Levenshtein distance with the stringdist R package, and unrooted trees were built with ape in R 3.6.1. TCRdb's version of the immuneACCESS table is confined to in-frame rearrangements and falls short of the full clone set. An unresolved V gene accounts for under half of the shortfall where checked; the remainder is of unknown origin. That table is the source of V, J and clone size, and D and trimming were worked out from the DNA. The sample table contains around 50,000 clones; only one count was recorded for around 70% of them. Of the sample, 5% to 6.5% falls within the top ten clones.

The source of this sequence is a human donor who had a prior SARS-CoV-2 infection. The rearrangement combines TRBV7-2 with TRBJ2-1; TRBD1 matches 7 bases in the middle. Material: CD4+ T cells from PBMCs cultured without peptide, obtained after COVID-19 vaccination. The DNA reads TGTGCCAGCAGCTGGGCAGGGGGGCAGTTCTTC. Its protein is CASSWAGGQFF.